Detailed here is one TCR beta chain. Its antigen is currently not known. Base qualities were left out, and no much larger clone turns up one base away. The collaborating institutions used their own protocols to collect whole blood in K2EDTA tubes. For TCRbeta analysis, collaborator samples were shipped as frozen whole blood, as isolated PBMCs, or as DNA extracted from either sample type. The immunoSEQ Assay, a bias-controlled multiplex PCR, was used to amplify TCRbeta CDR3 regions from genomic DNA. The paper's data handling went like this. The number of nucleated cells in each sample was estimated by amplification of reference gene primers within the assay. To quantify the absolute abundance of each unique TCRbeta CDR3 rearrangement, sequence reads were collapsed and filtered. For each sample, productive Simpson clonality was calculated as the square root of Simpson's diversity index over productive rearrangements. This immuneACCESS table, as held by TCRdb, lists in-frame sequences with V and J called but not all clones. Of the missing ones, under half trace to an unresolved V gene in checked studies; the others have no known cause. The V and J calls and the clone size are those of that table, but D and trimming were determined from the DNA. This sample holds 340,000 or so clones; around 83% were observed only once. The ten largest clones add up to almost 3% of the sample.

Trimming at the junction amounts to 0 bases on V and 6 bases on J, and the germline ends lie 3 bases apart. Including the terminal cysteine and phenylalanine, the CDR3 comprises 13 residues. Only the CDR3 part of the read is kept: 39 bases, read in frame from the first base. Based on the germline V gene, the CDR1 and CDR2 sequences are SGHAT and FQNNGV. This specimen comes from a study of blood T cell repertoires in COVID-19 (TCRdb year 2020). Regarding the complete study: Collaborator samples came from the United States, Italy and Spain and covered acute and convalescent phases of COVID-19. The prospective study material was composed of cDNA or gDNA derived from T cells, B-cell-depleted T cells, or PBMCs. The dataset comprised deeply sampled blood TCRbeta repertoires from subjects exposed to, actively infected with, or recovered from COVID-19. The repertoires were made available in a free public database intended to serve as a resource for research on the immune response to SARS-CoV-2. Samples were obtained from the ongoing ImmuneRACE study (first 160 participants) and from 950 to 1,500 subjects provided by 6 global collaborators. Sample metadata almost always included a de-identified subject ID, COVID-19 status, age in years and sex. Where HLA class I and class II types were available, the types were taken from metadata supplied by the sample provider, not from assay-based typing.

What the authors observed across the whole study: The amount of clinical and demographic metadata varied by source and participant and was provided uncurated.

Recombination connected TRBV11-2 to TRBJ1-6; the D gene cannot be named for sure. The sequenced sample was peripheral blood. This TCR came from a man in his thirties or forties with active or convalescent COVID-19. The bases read TGTGCCAGCAGCTTAGAACTTAATTCACCCCTCCACTTT. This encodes CASSLELNSPLHF.